This TCR beta chain is drawn from a study of T cells in Graves' hyperthyroidism and ophthalmopathy. Comment on this clonotype: Its target is unknown.

RNA transcripts yielded amplified TCR beta CDR3 regions. When the TCR CDR3 underwent first-round RT-PCR, the HTBI primer set was used. TCRdb re-analysed the multiplex PCR reads in MiXCR, keeping a single row per CDR3 protein. This sample carries fewer than 900,000 distinct CDR3 sequences, about 19% of them seen once, and the ten largest clones take 16%. Trimming shortened V by 7 bases and J by 8 bases, and 11 bases separated the two germline ends. There are 11 residues in the CDR3. Germline V CDR1 and CDR2: MNHNS, SASEGT. Findings and caveats of the study: Ophthalmopathy stood apart from stable hyperthyroidism in a 13 V-J model.

The rearrangement joins TRBV6-1 to TRBJ1-1; possible D gene TRBD1, 5 bases. Sequences were obtained from blood. The sequence derives from a woman aged 45-65 years with Graves' hyperthyroidism that later progressed to Graves' ophthalmopathy. CDR3 bases: TGTGCCAGCACCCCCAACAGGGAAGCTTTCTTT. Its protein product is CASTPNREAFF.